This T cell receptor beta chain was recorded in a study of blood T cell repertoires in COVID-19. For the study at large: Donors in the United States, Italy and Spain gave samples during acute or convalescent COVID-19. T cells, B-cell-depleted T cells, or PBMCs supplied cDNA or gDNA.

In the original analysis: Reference gene primer amplification gave nucleated cell count estimates. Sequenced by immunoSEQ multiplex PCR; TCRdb stores in-frame clones only, minus some. V, J and clone size are taken as reported in that table, and D and trimming were inferred from the DNA itself. The sample holds roughly 250,000 clones, around 81% seen once. This clone was seen a handful of times. Deletions cut 3 bases from V and 4 bases from J, with 21 bases between. The CDR3 consists of 17 residues. Germline CDR1 and CDR2: SEHNR and FQNEAQ (reference sequence). Sequenced material: peripheral blood. The receptor was derived from a woman aged 60-75 years with active or convalescent COVID-19. This sequence joins TRBV7-9 and TRBJ1-1; D is undetermined. CDR3 protein: CASSLSGGTAAGTEAFF. In nucleotides, the CDR3 is TGTGCCAGCAGCTTGAGCGGAGGAACAGCGGCAGGCACTGAAGCTTTCTTT.